One and the same sample provided the 12 T cell receptor beta chains below, sequenced in a study of shared clonotypes between healthy human individuals. TCRdb's copy holds only in-frame clones and misses some; the assay was immunoSEQ multiplex PCR. The table shows about 1.5 million clones, with about 98% occurring only once. Specimen: naive CD4+ T cells sorted from blood. Subset given: CD45RA+ positively selected. All receptors derive from a man aged 25 to 40 in good health.

The sample holds one count of this clone. The genes are TRBV7-2 and TRBJ1-3; 9 bases are shared with TRBD1. This CDR3 contains 16 residues. Per germline, CDR1 SGHTA and CDR2 FQGNSA. J was trimmed by 2 bases and V by 2 bases; bases with no gene match: 4. This chain's CDR3 is CASSLRTGATGNTIYF. CDR3 sequence (DNA): TGTGCCAGCAGCTTAAGGACAGGGGCAACTGGAAACACCATATATTTT.

The J gene is TRBJ2-1, the V gene TRBV19; no firm D call. Trimming took 5 bases from V and 7 from J, leaving 12 bases between them. Germline CDR1 is LNHDA and CDR2 is SQIVND (reference sequence). The CDR3 is 13 amino acids. The CDR3 nucleotides read TGTGCCAGTAGTCGAATGGCAGGTAATGAGCAGTTCTTC. As protein: CASSRMAGNEQFF.

V and J are TRBV7-8 and TRBJ2-3; 11 positions match TRBD2. V shed 2 bases, J shed 6 bases, and the junction held 1 base outside the gene matches. CDR3 size: 14 residues. Looked up from germline, CDR1 is SGHVS and CDR2 is FQNEAQ. The CDR3 nucleotides read TGTGCCAGCAGCTTAACTAGCGGGAGCGATACGCAGTATTTT. Protein: CASSLTSGSDTQYF.

V gene TRBV29-1 combines with J gene TRBJ1-4; D is undetermined. With 1 base removed from V and 4 bases from J, the gap between germline ends came to 10 bases. Germline loops: CDR1 SQVTM, CDR2 ANQGSEA. The CDR3 contains 14 residues. The CDR3 bases are TGCAGCGTTGAAGGATTCGGCGGTAATGAAAAACTGTTTTTT. Amino acids: CSVEGFGGNEKLFF.

The chain recombines TRBV19 with TRBJ1-4, with 8 bases that match TRBD1. The CDR3 spans 15 residues. Germline V gene data show CDR1 as LNHDA and CDR2 as SQIVND (reference sequence). With V trimmed by 7 bases and J by 5 bases, 9 bases remained unmatched. The CDR3 is CASKSRTGTNEKLFF. The CDR3 coding sequence is TGTGCCAGTAAGTCTCGGACAGGGACGAATGAAAAACTGTTTTTT. Complete variable domain (other parts from reference TRBV19 and TRBJ1-4): DGGITQSPKYLFRKEGQNVTLSCEQNLNHDAMYWYRQDPGQGLRLIYYSQIVNDFQKGDIAEGYSVSREKKESFPLTVTSAQKNPTAFYLCASKSRTGTNEKLFFGSGTQLSVL.

The chain joins TRBV11-2 to TRBJ2-5; 9 bases agree with TRBD1. The CDR3 loop spans 15 amino acids. The germline V gene has CDR1 SGHAT and CDR2 FQNNGV. With 1 base clipped from V and 4 bases from J, the junction kept 4 bases outside the gene matches. The CDR3 loop reads CASSLGQGVVETQYF. CDR3 nucleotides: TGTGCCAGCAGCTTAGGACAGGGGGTGGTAGAGACCCAGTACTTC.

V gene TRBV5-4 combines with J gene TRBJ2-2; 15 nucleotides align to TRBD2. Germline values: CDR1 SGHNT, CDR2 YYREEE (reference sequence). The trim removed 2 bases at V and 6 bases at J, leaving 5 bases unmatched. The CDR3 runs 17 residues. The CDR3 reads CASSFGLAGGQSGELFF. DNA of the CDR3: TGTGCCAGCAGCTTCGGACTAGCGGGAGGGCAGTCCGGGGAGCTGTTTTTT. Full variable domain (remainder filled in from reference TRBV5-4 and TRBJ2-2): ETGVTQSPTHLIKTRGQQVTLRCSSQSGHNTVSWYQQALGQGPQFIFQYYREEENGRGNFPPRFSGLQFPNYSSELNVNALELDDSALYLCASSFGLAGGQSGELFFGEGSRLTVL.

The chain uses TRBV6-6 and TRBJ2-1; D remains ambiguous. This CDR3 comprises 11 residues. V shed 5 bases and J shed 8 bases, with 7 bases lying between them. Germline assignment: CDR1 MNHNY and CDR2 SVGAGI (reference sequence). Written as DNA, the CDR3 is TGTGCCAGCAGTACGTTGGATGAGCAGTTCTTC. It encodes CASSTLDEQFF.

As for this clone: In the same sample, other DNA sequences code for this CDR3. The V gene is TRBV5-4, the J gene TRBJ2-7; 9 bases line up with TRBD1. Trimming at V came to 4 bases and at J to 4 bases, leaving 6 bases not matched to a gene. Looked up from germline, CDR1 is SGHNT and CDR2 is YYREEE (reference sequence). This CDR3 spans 14 amino acids. DNA for the CDR3: TGTGCCAGCAGCCTTGGACAGGGGAGGTACGAGCAGTACTTC. It codes for CASSLGQGRYEQYF.

This chain uses TRBV10-1 with TRBJ1-5; D is ambiguous. This CDR3 contains 13 residues. V gave up 5 bases and J gave up 6 bases, with 11 bases separating them. Germline V gene lookup returns CDR1 WNHNN and CDR2 SYGVQD (reference sequence). DNA for the CDR3: TGCGCCAGCAGTCTTGGGGTGTCTCAGCCCCAGCATTTT. Protein product: CASSLGVSQPQHF.

The V and J genes are TRBV7-2 and TRBJ2-3, with D uncertain. Germline loops: CDR1 SGHTA, CDR2 FQGNSA. Trimming shortened V by 4 bases and J by 13 bases, and 18 bases separated the two germline ends. The CDR3 has 13 amino acids. In DNA form, the CDR3 reads TGTGCCAGCAGCTACCATAGTCTCCTTCCCGAGTATTTT. Translated, it gives CASSYHSLLPEYF.

The rearrangement joins TRBV28 to TRBJ1-5; 7 bases line up with TRBD1. CDR1 is MDHEN and CDR2 is SYDVKM in the germline V gene. The V and J ends lost 7 bases and 4 bases, in that order; junction bases with no gene match: 10. The CDR3 has 15 amino acids. This chain's CDR3 is CASTRTGVLNQPQHF. CDR3 bases: TGTGCCAGCACGAGAACAGGGGTATTAAATCAGCCCCAGCATTTT. The full variable domain, with the rest looked up from reference TRBV28 and TRBJ1-5, is DVKVTQSSRYLVKRTGEKVFLECVQDMDHENMFWYRQDPGLGLRLIYFSYDVKMKEKGDIPEGYSVSREKKERFSLILESASTNQTSMYLCASTRTGVLNQPQHFGDGTRLSIL.